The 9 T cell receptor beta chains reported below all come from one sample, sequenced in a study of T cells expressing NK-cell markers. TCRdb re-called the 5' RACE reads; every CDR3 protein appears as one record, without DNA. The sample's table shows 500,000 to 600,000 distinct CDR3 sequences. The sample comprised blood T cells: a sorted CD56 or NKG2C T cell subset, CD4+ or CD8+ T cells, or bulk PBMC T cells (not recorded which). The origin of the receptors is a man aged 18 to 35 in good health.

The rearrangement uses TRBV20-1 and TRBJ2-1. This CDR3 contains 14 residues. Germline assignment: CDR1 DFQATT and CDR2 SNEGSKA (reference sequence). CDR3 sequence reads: CSASWTGLNNEQFF.

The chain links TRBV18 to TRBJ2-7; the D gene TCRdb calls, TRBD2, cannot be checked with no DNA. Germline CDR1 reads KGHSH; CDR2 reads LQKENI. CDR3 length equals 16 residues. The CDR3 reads CASSSLSSSGNAEQYF.

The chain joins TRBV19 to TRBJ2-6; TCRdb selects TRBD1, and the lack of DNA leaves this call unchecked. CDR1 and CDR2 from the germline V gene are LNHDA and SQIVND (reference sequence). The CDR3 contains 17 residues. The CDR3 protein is CASSPGTGSSGANVLTF.

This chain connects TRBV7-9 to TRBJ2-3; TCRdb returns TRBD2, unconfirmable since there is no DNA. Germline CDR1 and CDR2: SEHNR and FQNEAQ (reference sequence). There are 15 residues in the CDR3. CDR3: CASSPRGPLTDTQYF.

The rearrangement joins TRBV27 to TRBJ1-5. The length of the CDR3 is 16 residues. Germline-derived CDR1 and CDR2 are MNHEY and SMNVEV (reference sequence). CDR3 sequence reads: CASRLQQGPGNQPQHF.

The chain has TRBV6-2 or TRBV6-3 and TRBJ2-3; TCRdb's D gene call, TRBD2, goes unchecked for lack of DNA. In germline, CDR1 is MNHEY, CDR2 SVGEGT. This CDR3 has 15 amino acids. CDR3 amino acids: CASSYGLAGSDTQYF.

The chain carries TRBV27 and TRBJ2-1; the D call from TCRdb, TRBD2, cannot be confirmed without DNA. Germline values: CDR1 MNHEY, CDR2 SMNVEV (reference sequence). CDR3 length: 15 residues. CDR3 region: CASSPRSGAVNEQFF.

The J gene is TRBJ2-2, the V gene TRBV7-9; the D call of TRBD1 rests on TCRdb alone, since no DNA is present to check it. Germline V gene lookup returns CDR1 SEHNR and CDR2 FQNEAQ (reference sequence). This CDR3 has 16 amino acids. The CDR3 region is CASSSWTVIDTGELFF.

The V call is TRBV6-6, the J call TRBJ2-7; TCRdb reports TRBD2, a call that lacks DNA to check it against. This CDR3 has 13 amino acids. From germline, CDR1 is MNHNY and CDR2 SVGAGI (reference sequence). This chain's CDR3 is CASKLAGDHEQYF.